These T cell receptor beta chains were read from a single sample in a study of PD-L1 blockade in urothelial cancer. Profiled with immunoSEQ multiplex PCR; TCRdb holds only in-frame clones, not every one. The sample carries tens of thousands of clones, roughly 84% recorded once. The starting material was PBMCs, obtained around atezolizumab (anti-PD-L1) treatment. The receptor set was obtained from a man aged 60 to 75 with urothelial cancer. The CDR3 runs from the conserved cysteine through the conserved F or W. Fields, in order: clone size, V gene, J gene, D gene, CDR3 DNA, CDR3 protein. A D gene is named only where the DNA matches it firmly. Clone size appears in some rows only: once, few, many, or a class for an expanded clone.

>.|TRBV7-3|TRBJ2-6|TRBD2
TGTGCCAGCAGCTTAAGAGGCGGGGGGGAGGCTGGGGCCAACGTCCTGACTTTC
CASSLRGGGEAGANVLTF
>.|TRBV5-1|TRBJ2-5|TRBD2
TGCGCCAGCAGTAGCGGGGGGCTGGAGACCCAGTACTTC
CASSSGGLETQYF
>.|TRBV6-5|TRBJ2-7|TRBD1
TGTGCCAGCAGTTACTCCCCCGGACAGGGCTACGAGCAGTACTTC
CASSYSPGQGYEQYF
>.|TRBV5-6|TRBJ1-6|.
TGTGCCAGCAACCCTTGGGCAGTTAATTCACCCCTCCACTTT
CASNPWAVNSPLHF
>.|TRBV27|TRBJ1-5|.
TGTGCCAGCAGTTTTACAGGGTACCAGCCCCAGCATTTT
CASSFTGYQPQHF
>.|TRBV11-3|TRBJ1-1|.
TGTGCCAGCAGCATCAGGGGCTCGTTAAACACTGAAGCTTTCTTT
CASSIRGSLNTEAFF
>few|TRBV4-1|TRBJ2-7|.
TGCGCCAGCAGCCAAGTCGCACGTACGGACGAGCAGTACTTC
CASSQVARTDEQYF
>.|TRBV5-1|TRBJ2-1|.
TGCGCCAGCAGGGGTCTACAGGGTGACAATGAGCAGTTCTTC
CASRGLQGDNEQFF
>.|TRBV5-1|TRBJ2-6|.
TGCGCCAGCAGCTCCGGGGGATTCCTTAGGAGTGGGGCCAACGTCCTGACTTTC
CASSSGGFLRSGANVLTF
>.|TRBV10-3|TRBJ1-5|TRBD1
TGTGCCATCAGCCTACAGGGGGCGAATCAGCCCCAGCATTTT
CAISLQGANQPQHF
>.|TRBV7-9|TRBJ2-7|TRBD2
TGTGCCAGCAGCTTAGGTCTAGCGGCCTACGAGCAGTACTTC
CASSLGLAAYEQYF
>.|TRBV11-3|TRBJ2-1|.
TGTGCCAGCAGCTCGGACATTTACAATGAGCAGTTCTTC
CASSSDIYNEQFF
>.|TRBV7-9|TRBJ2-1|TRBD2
TGTGCCAGCAGCATCCTAGCGGGAACTCTGAATGAGCAGTTCTTC
CASSILAGTLNEQFF
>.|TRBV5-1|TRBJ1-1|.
TGCGCCAGCAGCTTGGGTGGCGGGCCCGGCACTGAAGCTTTCTTT
CASSLGGGPGTEAFF
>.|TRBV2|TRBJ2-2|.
TGTGCCAGCACACCACTCAAGAACACCGGGGAGCTGTTTTTT
CASTPLKNTGELFF
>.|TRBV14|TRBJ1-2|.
TGTGCCAGCAGCCAAGATCTCGTATATGGCTACACCTTC
CASSQDLVYGYTF
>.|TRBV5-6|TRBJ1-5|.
TGTGCCAGCAGTTTTATCGGTCAGCCCCAGCATTTT
CASSFIGQPQHF